This is a list of T cell receptor beta chains from one sample in a study of blood T cell repertoires in COVID-19. Clones were sequenced by immunoSEQ multiplex PCR, and TCRdb holds only the in-frame ones, with some missing. The sample includes some 130,000 clones, more than 75% of them seen just once. Sequenced input: peripheral blood. The receptors shown here come from a man aged 70-80 years with active COVID-19. Both conserved end residues are part of each CDR3. Fields, in order: clone size, D gene, J gene, V gene, CDR3 protein, CDR3 DNA. D genes are given only for firm matches. Size is omitted from some rows. Given values are once, few, many or a class for expanded clones.

>-|TRBD2|TRBJ2-1|TRBV5-6
CASSLRERGGRTYNEQFF
TGTGCCAGCAGCTTGAGGGAGCGAGGCGGGAGAACCTACAATGAGCAGTTCTTC
>-|TRBD2|TRBJ2-1|TRBV11-1
CASSRTSGTNNEQFF
TGTGCCAGCAGCCGGACTAGCGGGACGAACAATGAGCAGTTCTTC
>-|TRBD1|TRBJ2-6|TRBV7-8
CASSLNLGRGIELGGANVLTF
TGTGCCAGCAGCTTAAATCTCGGCAGGGGGATTGAGCTGGGTGGGGCCAACGTCCTGACTTTC
>-|TRBD2|TRBJ2-7|TRBV5-3
CARSLFSGRDDYEQYF
TGTGCCAGAAGCCTCTTTAGCGGGAGGGACGACTACGAGCAGTACTTC
>-|TRBD2|TRBJ2-1|TRBV5-1
CASSLGGGSHYRDEQFF
TGCGCCAGCAGCTTGGGCGGGGGGTCACACTACAGGGATGAGCAGTTCTTC
>-|TRBD1|TRBJ2-1|TRBV28
CASSFRGQGTNEQFF
TGTGCCAGCAGTTTTCGGGGACAGGGAACCAATGAGCAGTTCTTC
>-|TRBD2|TRBJ2-1|TRBV6-1
CASSEKSGRRDNEQFF
TGTGCCAGCAGTGAAAAGAGCGGGAGACGGGACAATGAGCAGTTCTTC
>once|TRBD1|TRBJ1-5|TRBV19
CASSIRDRNQPQHF
TGTGCCAGTAGTATCCGGGACAGGAATCAGCCCCAGCATTTT
>-|TRBD2|TRBJ2-3|TRBV19
CASSPTRRQREGTDTQYF
TGTGCCAGTAGTCCTACCCGGCGGCAGCGGGAGGGCACAGATACGCAGTATTTT
>-|TRBD1|TRBJ2-5|TRBV28
CASSPSGQGQETQYF
TGTGCCAGCAGCCCCTCCGGACAGGGACAAGAGACCCAGTACTTC
>once|-|TRBJ2-1|TRBV5-5
CASSLGGNSYNEQFF
TGTGCCAGCAGCTTGGGCGGGAATTCCTACAATGAGCAGTTCTTC
>-|-|TRBJ2-3|TRBV6-5
CASRGGVPDTQYF
TGTGCCAGCAGGGGGGGAGTCCCAGATACGCAGTATTTT
>-|-|TRBJ2-3|TRBV2
CASRGPGPDTQYF
TGTGCCAGCAGGGGGCCCGGGCCAGATACGCAGTATTTT
>-|-|TRBJ2-7|TRBV11-2
CASSLDGSSYEQYF
TGTGCCAGCAGCTTAGACGGGTCGTCCTACGAGCAGTACTTC
>once|-|TRBJ1-1|TRBV3-1/TRBV3-2
CASSIMNTEAFF
TGTGCCAGCAGCATAATGAACACTGAAGCTTTCTTT
>-|TRBD1|TRBJ2-3|TRBV7-6
CASSFGTGTQYF
TGTGCCAGCAGCTTTGGGACAGGCACGCAGTATTTT
>-|-|TRBJ1-1|TRBV7-3
CASSLGGLTEAFF
TGTGCCAGCAGCTTAGGGGGCCTTACTGAAGCTTTCTTT
>-|TRBD2|TRBJ2-3|TRBV3-1/TRBV3-2
CASSLVGLAGITDTQYF
TGTGCCAGCAGCCTCGTAGGACTAGCGGGAATAACAGATACGCAGTATTTT
>-|-|TRBJ1-1|TRBV3-1/TRBV3-2
CASSQATTEAFF
TGTGCCAGCAGCCAAGCTACCACTGAAGCTTTCTTT
>-|TRBD1|TRBJ2-5|TRBV7-2
CASSLTGLGRETQYF
TGTGCCAGCAGCTTGACAGGGCTCGGTAGGGAGACCCAGTACTTC
>-|TRBD2|TRBJ2-7|TRBV20-1
CSASLSGLAGNEQYF
TGCAGTGCTAGTCTATCCGGACTAGCGGGAAATGAGCAGTACTTC
>once|TRBD1|TRBJ2-2|TRBV5-6
CASSFQGAQVTGELFF
TGTGCCAGCAGCTTTCAGGGGGCGCAGGTCACCGGGGAGCTGTTTTTT
>-|-|TRBJ1-1|TRBV11-2
CASSFGGLRTEAFF
TGTGCCAGCAGCTTTGGCGGCCTACGGACTGAAGCTTTCTTT
>once|TRBD2|TRBJ2-5|TRBV7-6
CASSLAIPSGSRGPQETQYF
TGTGCCAGCAGCTTAGCGATCCCTAGCGGGAGCAGGGGGCCCCAAGAGACCCAGTACTTC
>-|TRBD1|TRBJ1-1|TRBV29-1
CSVDRGNTEAFF
TGCAGCGTGGACAGGGGGAACACTGAAGCTTTCTTT
>-|TRBD2|TRBJ2-1|TRBV20-1
CSASSRLAGLDEQFF
TGCAGTGCTAGTTCTAGACTAGCGGGGCTAGATGAGCAGTTCTTC
>-|-|TRBJ2-5|TRBV29-1
CSVGLVGETQYF
TGCAGCGTGGGTTTGGTGGGCGAGACCCAGTACTTC
>-|TRBD1|TRBJ1-2|TRBV28
CASSSLSPGTGGSGYTF
TGTGCCAGCAGTTCACTCTCACCTGGGACAGGGGGTAGCGGCTACACCTTC
>-|-|TRBJ1-5|TRBV5-1
CASSRDINQPQHF
TGCGCCAGCAGCCGGGACATCAATCAGCCCCAGCATTTT
>-|-|TRBJ2-1|TRBV6-4
CASSEQAVYNEQFF
TGTGCCAGCAGTGAACAGGCGGTCTACAATGAGCAGTTCTTC
>-|TRBD1|TRBJ2-3|TRBV6-5
CASSLGQGFTDTQYF
TGTGCCAGCAGTCTCGGACAGGGGTTCACAGATACGCAGTATTTT
>-|-|TRBJ2-7|TRBV9
CASGDRVEQYF
TGTGCCAGCGGAGACAGAGTTGAGCAGTACTTC
>-|TRBD1|TRBJ1-2|TRBV6-2/TRBV6-3
CASSYRGQGYGYTF
TGTGCCAGCAGCTATCGTGGACAGGGCTATGGCTACACCTTC
>-|-|TRBJ1-1|TRBV10-3
CAIRDHAAEGTEAFF
TGTGCCATCAGGGATCACGCGGCGGAGGGCACTGAAGCTTTCTTT
>-|-|TRBJ2-7|TRBV29-1
CSASVLRRDEQYF
TGCAGCGCCTCAGTCCTTAGGAGGGACGAGCAGTACTTC
>-|TRBD1|TRBJ2-6|TRBV3-1/TRBV3-2
CASSQGSGTGGFSGANVLTF
TGTGCCAGCAGCCAAGGATCCGGGACAGGGGGATTCTCGGGGGCCAACGTCCTGACTTTC
>-|-|TRBJ1-1|TRBV6-5
CASSLLTAMNTEAFF
TGTGCCAGCAGTTTGCTGACAGCCATGAACACTGAAGCTTTCTTT
>-|TRBD1|TRBJ2-3|TRBV29-1
CSVERDRITDTQYF
TGCAGCGTTGAACGGGACAGGATCACAGATACGCAGTATTTT
>-|-|TRBJ1-2|TRBV14
CASSEEDRYGYTF
TGTGCCAGCAGCGAGGAGGACAGATATGGCTACACCTTC
>-|-|TRBJ1-2|TRBV9
CASRTAGGYTF
TGTGCCAGCAGGACCGCGGGCGGCTACACCTTC
>-|-|TRBJ1-4|TRBV5-1
CASSVGLQAPNEKLFF
TGCGCCAGCAGCGTGGGATTACAGGCCCCTAATGAAAAACTGTTTTTT
>-|TRBD2|TRBJ2-3|TRBV28
CASKGGSSTDTQYF
TGTGCCAGCAAGGGCGGGAGCAGCACAGATACGCAGTATTTT
>-|-|TRBJ2-5|TRBV5-1
CASSTGTKQETQYF
TGCGCCAGCAGCACCGGGACAAAACAAGAGACCCAGTACTTC
>-|-|TRBJ2-7|TRBV29-1
CNSQGRHEQYF
TGCAACAGCCAGGGTCGGCACGAGCAGTACTTC
>-|TRBD2|TRBJ2-3|TRBV5-1
CASSPLTSSSSTDTQYF
TGCGCCAGCAGCCCCCTGACTAGCTCTTCTAGCACAGATACGCAGTATTTT
>-|-|TRBJ1-1|TRBV7-8
CASSERTSPTEAFF
TGTGCCAGCAGCGAAAGGACATCCCCCACTGAAGCTTTCTTT
>-|TRBD1|TRBJ1-1|TRBV11-3
CASSLRQGGEAFF
TGTGCCAGCAGCCTGAGACAGGGCGGTGAAGCTTTCTTT
>-|TRBD2|TRBJ2-3|TRBV3-1/TRBV3-2
CASSPGGAGGLTDTQYF
TGTGCCAGCAGCCCGGGGGGAGCGGGAGGGCTGACAGATACGCAGTATTTT
>-|-|TRBJ1-1|TRBV5-1
CASSFDRPRDTEAFF
TGCGCCAGCAGCTTTGACAGGCCCAGGGACACTGAAGCTTTCTTT
>-|-|TRBJ2-2|TRBV5-4
CASTPGPLAEGTGELFF
TGTGCCAGCACCCCCGGGCCCTTAGCGGAAGGCACCGGGGAGCTGTTTTTT
>-|-|TRBJ2-7|TRBV28
CASSDRLPPYEQYF
TGTGCCAGCAGTGACAGGTTACCCCCCTACGAGCAGTACTTC
>-|TRBD2|TRBJ2-1|TRBV7-6
CASSLVAGPGGYEQFF
TGTGCCAGCAGCTTAGTGGCCGGCCCGGGGGGGTATGAGCAGTTCTTC
>few|TRBD1|TRBJ1-2|TRBV7-2
CASSAPGQGAQGYGYTF
TGTGCCAGCAGCGCTCCGGGACAGGGGGCGCAGGGCTATGGCTACACCTTC
>-|-|TRBJ1-5|TRBV29-1
CSVVRIEGNQPQHF
TGCAGCGTTGTTCGGATTGAGGGCAATCAGCCCCAGCATTTT
>once|-|TRBJ2-7|TRBV15
CATSSWDSNYEQYF
TGTGCCACCAGCTCCTGGGACTCCAACTACGAGCAGTACTTC
>-|-|TRBJ2-4|TRBV6-5
CASSYSRGGIQYF
TGTGCCAGCAGTTACTCTAGGGGTGGGATTCAGTACTTC
>-|TRBD1|TRBJ1-2|TRBV9
CASSASGTGDGYTF
TGTGCCAGCAGCGCCTCCGGGACAGGGGACGGCTACACCTTC
>-|TRBD2|TRBJ2-3|TRBV19
CASSIAAGDSDTQYF
TGTGCCAGTAGTATAGCGGCGGGAGACTCAGATACGCAGTATTTT
>few|-|TRBJ1-6|TRBV7-9
CASSLGSSYNSPLHF
TGTGCCAGCAGCTTAGGGAGCTCCTATAATTCACCCCTCCACTTT
>-|-|TRBJ1-1|TRBV6-2/TRBV6-3
CASSYAARKMNTEAFF
TGTGCCAGCAGTTATGCGGCACGGAAGATGAACACTGAAGCTTTCTTT